These 20 T cell receptor beta chains were all obtained from the same sample, sequenced in a study of T cell responses to AZD1222 COVID-19 vaccine. Using immunoSEQ multiplex PCR, the repertoire was profiled, and TCRdb retains in-frame clones only, with some absent. Among some 180,000 clones, about 87% were seen once, and the ten largest hold about 6.1%. The specimen comprised peripheral blood, sampled on day 0 of AZD1222 vaccination. The source is an adult in good health.

The genes are TRBV30 and TRBJ2-1; 12 bases agree with TRBD2. Looked up from germline, CDR1 is GTSNPN and CDR2 is SVGIG (reference sequence). Trimming cost V 5 bases and J 5 bases; bases outside gene matches: 4. The CDR3 extends over 14 amino acids. The CDR3 here is CAWGLAGYHNEQFF. The DNA for the CDR3 is TGTGCCTGGGGACTAGCGGGATATCACAATGAGCAGTTCTTC.

The rearrangement joins TRBV27 to TRBJ2-1, with 10 positions matching TRBD2. Germline CDR1 MNHEY, CDR2 SMNVEV (reference sequence). Trimming cost V 6 bases and J 6 bases; bases outside gene matches: 20. There are 19 residues in the CDR3. The CDR3 bases are TGTGCCAGCAGAGGAGCCGGACTAGCGGAGAAAAGCCCCCGCAATGAGCAGTTCTTC. Translated, it gives CASRGAGLAEKSPRNEQFF.

The chain employs TRBV11-2 and TRBJ2-1, with D possibly TRBD2 on 6 matching bases. The V gene lost 5 bases and the J gene lost 11 bases, with 13 bases spanning the gap. The germline gives CDR1 SGHAT, CDR2 FQNNGV. This CDR3 is built from 12 residues. The CDR3 DNA is TGTGCCAGCAGCCCCGGGACTCGTCAGCAGTTCTTC. Its translation is CASSPGTRQQFF.

The chain uses TRBV6-5 and TRBJ1-2; D is uncertain. The CDR3 length is 12 residues. Trimming left V 6 bases short and J 4 bases short, with 9 bases between. CDR1 is MNHEY and CDR2 is SVGAGI in the germline V gene. The CDR3 DNA reads TGTGCCAGCAGAGCCACTACCTATGGCTACACCTTC. It encodes CASRATTYGYTF.

CDR3 loop: CASSESILVGQGAAGYGYTF. The CDR3 nucleotides are TGTGCCAGCAGTGAATCTATTTTAGTGGGACAGGGGGCGGCTGGCTATGGCTACACCTTC. The chain is built from TRBV6-1 and TRBJ1-2, with 12 bases identical to TRBD1. From germline, CDR1 is MNHNS and CDR2 SASEGT. The CDR3 spans 20 residues. Trimming removed 2 bases from V and 4 bases from J; junction bases left unmatched: 17.

The V call is TRBV4-2, the J call TRBJ1-1, with D unresolved. The CDR3 contains 14 residues. The V end was cut by 4 bases, the J end by 1 base, with 10 bases between. Germline loops: CDR1 LGHNA, CDR2 YNFKEQ. CDR3 DNA: TGTGCCAGCAGCCGAGAAAGCGGGAACACTGAAGCTTTCTTT. Translated: CASSRESGNTEAFF.

The chain is built from TRBV7-2 and TRBJ2-7; D uncertain. V lost 5 bases, J lost 6 bases, and 8 bases lay in between. Germline values: CDR1 SGHTA, CDR2 FQGNSA. This CDR3 spans 11 amino acids. The CDR3 reads CASSLFREQYF. The DNA of the CDR3 is TGTGCCAGCAGCCTGTTCCGCGAGCAGTACTTC.

The gene calls are TRBV7-8 and TRBJ2-6; no clear D. CDR3 length: 18 amino acids. Per the germline V gene, CDR1 is SGHVS and CDR2 is FQNEAQ. With 5 bases removed from V and 0 bases from J, the gap between germline ends came to 17 bases. DNA for the CDR3: TGTGCCAGCAGCCCAACGGGCCTAGACTTCTCTGGGGCCAACGTCCTGACTTTC. This sequence encodes CASSPTGLDFSGANVLTF.

V and J are TRBV4-1 and TRBJ1-6; the D gene is possibly TRBD1 (5 bases). The CDR3 spans 15 residues. V lost 0 bases and J lost 8, with 11 bases in between. The germline V gene encodes CDR1 MGHRA and CDR2 YSYEKL. CDR3 DNA: TGCGCCAGCAGCCAAGAGGAAGTGGGGGATTCACCCCTCCACTTT. This gives the protein CASSQEEVGDSPLHF.

V is TRBV15 and J is TRBJ1-2; D call uncertain. The V end lost 0 bases, the J end lost 3 bases, and 8 bases lay between the germline ends. There are 14 residues in the CDR3. The germline CDR1 and CDR2 sequences are LNHNV and YYDKDF (reference sequence). CDR3 protein: CATSRDLWDYGYTF. The CDR3 bases are TGTGCCACCAGCAGAGATTTGTGGGACTATGGCTACACCTTC. Complete variable domain (other parts from reference TRBV15 and TRBJ1-2): DAMVIQNPRYQVTQFGKPVTLSCSQTLNHNVMYWYQQKSSQAPKLLFHYYDKDFNNEADTPDNFQSRRPNTSFCFLDIRSPGLGDTAMYLCATSRDLWDYGYTFGSGTRLTVV.

This clone was observed a single time. This chain joins TRBV11-2 and TRBJ1-1, with D perhaps matching TRBD1 (5 bases). Looked up from germline, CDR1 is SGHAT and CDR2 is FQNNGV. This CDR3 contains 13 residues. Between the trimmed V and J ends, which lost 0 bases and 10 bases, there was a span of 12 bases. The CDR3 region is CASSLDGRGGAFF. The DNA for the CDR3 is TGTGCCAGCAGCTTAGACGGGCGGGGGGGAGCTTTCTTT.

The chain has TRBV28 and TRBJ2-3; 8 bases agree with TRBD2. In germline, CDR1 is MDHEN, CDR2 SYDVKM. This CDR3 region has 17 residues. With V trimmed by 2 bases and J by 4 bases, 11 bases remained unmatched. Written as DNA, the CDR3 is TGTGCCAGCAGTTTAGGTAGGGTAGCGGGAATCGCAGATACGCAGTATTTT. Its translation: CASSLGRVAGIADTQYF.

The chain couples TRBV12-3 or TRBV12-4 to TRBJ2-5; D unclear. The V end lost 3 bases, the J end lost 4 bases, and 9 bases lay between the germline ends. There are 13 residues in the CDR3. DNA of the CDR3: TGTGCCAGCAGTTTCTCCCTGAGAGAGACCCAGTACTTC. Its translation is CASSFSLRETQYF.

This rearrangement joins TRBV6-5 to TRBJ2-2, with unresolved D. This CDR3 comprises 11 residues. Germline V CDR1 and CDR2: MNHEY, SVGAGI. The V end lost 6 bases, the J end lost 7 bases, and 6 bases lay between the germline ends. The CDR3 loop reads CASRDLGELFF. CDR3 bases: TGTGCCAGCAGGGACCTCGGGGAGCTGTTTTTT.

The J gene is TRBJ1-4, the V gene TRBV28, with a weak D call TRBD1 (5 bases). Germline lookup yields CDR1 MDHEN and CDR2 SYDVKM. V was shortened by 6 bases and J by 7 bases, with 15 bases between the two germline ends. This CDR3 is 14 amino acids long. Here the CDR3 reads CASRKTARGEKLFF. The DNA for the CDR3 is TGTGCCAGCAGAAAGACAGCCCGTGGTGAAAAACTGTTTTTT.

This clone was detected only once. The chain joins TRBV6-5 to TRBJ1-6; D not certain. V gave up 0 bases and J gave up 5 bases, with 11 bases separating them. The CDR3 length is 16 residues. The germline gives CDR1 MNHEY, CDR2 SVGAGI. The CDR3 spells CASSYSTGRDNSPLHF. The CDR3 DNA sequence: TGTGCCAGCAGTTACTCGACCGGGAGAGATAATTCACCCCTCCACTTT.

The V gene is TRBV28, the J gene TRBJ2-7, with a weak D call TRBD1 (6 bases). CDR3 length equals 14 residues. In germline, CDR1 is MDHEN, CDR2 SYDVKM. V was pared by 4 bases and J by 6 bases, with 16 bases between. The CDR3, as DNA: TGTGCCAGCAGTTCGACCGGGACAAGGACCGAGCAGTACTTC. This encodes CASSSTGTRTEQYF.

The gene calls are TRBV27 and TRBJ1-2; unclear D gene. The CDR3 has 11 amino acids. V shed 6 bases and J shed 5 bases, with 7 bases lying between them. CDR1 and CDR2 from the germline V gene are MNHEY and SMNVEV (reference sequence). The CDR3 DNA reads as TGTGCCAGCAGCTCCGGGTATGGCTACACCTTC. It translates to CASSSGYGYTF.

The chain uses TRBV19 and TRBJ1-1; 12 bases match TRBD1. V lost 6 bases, J lost 7 bases, and 9 bases stayed unmatched. The CDR3 sequence is 15 residues long. CDR1 and CDR2 from the germline V gene are LNHDA and SQIVND (reference sequence). The CDR3 reads CASSTGTGGKGEAFF. CDR3 coding DNA: TGTGCCAGTAGCACCGGGACAGGGGGCAAGGGTGAAGCTTTCTTT.

The count of this clone is one. The rearrangement links TRBV11-3 to TRBJ1-6; D might be TRBD1 (6 bases). The ends were cut back, 1 base at V and 5 bases at J, with 9 bases in the middle. This CDR3 comprises 15 residues. Germline CDR1 is SGHNT and CDR2 is YENEEA. CDR3: CASSLGQGNNSPLHF. CDR3 DNA: TGTGCCAGCAGCTTAGGGCAGGGGAATAATTCACCCCTCCACTTT.